In this sample, the clone carrying this T cell receptor beta chain turned up a few times. The antigen is not known. Together with a sample-barcoded 5' primer, a J-beta primer mix was included in a second PCR lasting roughly 6 to 12 cycles. MiXCR, applied by TCRdb to the 5' RACE reads, yields one record per CDR3 protein. The sample includes more than 700,000 distinct CDR3 sequences, less than 70% of them seen just once. This sample is part of a study of blood T cells in healthy people across ages. At the level of the study: With template switching, about one barcoded beta molecule was captured per two T cells. Findings and caveats of the study: Whereas aged donors had fewer naive CD4+ cells, long-lived donors had more of them and higher diversity. Higher naive T cell percentage went strongly together with higher TCR beta diversity.

The sequenced material came from blood. This receptor was obtained from an elderly man in good health.

CDR3 sequence: CASSLLLAGGEQFF. CDR3 in DNA: TGTGCCAGCAGTTTACTCCTAGCGGGAGGTGAGCAGTTCTTC. V and J are TRBV28 and TRBJ2-1, with TRBD2 matching 11 bases. The CDR3 is made up of 14 amino acids. CDR1 and CDR2 from the germline V gene are MDHEN and SYDVKM. J was trimmed by 9 bases and V by 2 bases; bases with no gene match: 3.